Given below is one TCR beta chain in context. The specificity of this receptor is unknown. No much larger clone exists at a distance of one base, and base qualities are not known. Preparation of the library involved the immunoSEQ multiplex PCR assay. TCRdb obtained this table from immuneACCESS and retained in-frame rearrangements with V and J assigned. These tables miss some clones; where compared with another copy, unresolved V genes account for less than half of the shortfall, and the remainder is unexplained. Recorded for this sample are 30,000 to 50,000 clones; over 75% of them occurred a single time. The ten largest clonotypes hold around 0.48% of the sample. This record comes from a study of T cell changes during pregnancy in multiple sclerosis (dated by TCRdb to between 2017 and 2020). Background on the whole study: The study examined how the T cell repertoire changed over the course of pregnancy in women with multiple sclerosis.

The CDR3 holds 13 amino acids from the cysteine to the phenylalanine. Only the CDR3 portion is preserved as DNA: 39 bases, with reading frame beginning at the first base. A distance of 11 bases separates the germline ends of V and J, which lose 4 bases and 4 bases respectively. CDR1 and CDR2 are read off the germline V gene as MNHNS and SASEGT. The sample consisted of CD4+ T cells from peripheral blood mononuclear cells, taken in the first trimester of pregnancy. This sequence uses TRBV6-1 and TRBJ2-7, with TRBD1 tentatively as D gene (5 bases match). The origin of this receptor is a female donor in good health, enrolled as a control in a pregnancy study. The CDR3 region reads CASSVDRDYEQYF. The nucleotide sequence is TGTGCCAGCAGTGTCGACAGAGATTACGAGCAGTACTTC.